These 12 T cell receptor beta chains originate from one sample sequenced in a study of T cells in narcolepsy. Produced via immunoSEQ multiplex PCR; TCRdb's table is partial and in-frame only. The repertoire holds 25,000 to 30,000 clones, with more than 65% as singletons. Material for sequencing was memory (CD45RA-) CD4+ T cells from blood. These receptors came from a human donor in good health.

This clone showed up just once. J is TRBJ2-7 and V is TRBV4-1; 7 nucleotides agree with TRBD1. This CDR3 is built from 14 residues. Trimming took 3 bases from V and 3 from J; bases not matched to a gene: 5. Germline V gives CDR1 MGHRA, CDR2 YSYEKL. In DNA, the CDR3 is TGCGCCAGCAGCCAGCCGGGACAGCGCTACGAGCAGTACTTC. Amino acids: CASSQPGQRYEQYF.

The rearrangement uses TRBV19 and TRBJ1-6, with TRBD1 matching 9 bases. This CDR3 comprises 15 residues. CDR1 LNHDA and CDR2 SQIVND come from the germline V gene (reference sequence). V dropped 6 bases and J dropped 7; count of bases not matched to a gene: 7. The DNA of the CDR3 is TGTGCCAGTAGAACGGGGGACAGGGCGAATTCACCCCTCCACTTT. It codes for CASRTGDRANSPLHF.

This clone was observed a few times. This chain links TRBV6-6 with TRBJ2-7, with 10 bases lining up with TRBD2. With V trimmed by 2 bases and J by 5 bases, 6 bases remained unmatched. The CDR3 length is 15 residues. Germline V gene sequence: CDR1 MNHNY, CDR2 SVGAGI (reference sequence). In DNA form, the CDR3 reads TGTGCCAGCAGTTACGGAGCGGGGGGGCCCCACGAGCAGTACTTC. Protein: CASSYGAGGPHEQYF.

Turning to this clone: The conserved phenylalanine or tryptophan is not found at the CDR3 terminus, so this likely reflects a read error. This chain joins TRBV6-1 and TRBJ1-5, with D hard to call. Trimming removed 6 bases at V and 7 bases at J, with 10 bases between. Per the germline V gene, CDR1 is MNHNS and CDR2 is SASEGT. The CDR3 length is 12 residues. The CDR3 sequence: CASRRSSQPQHL. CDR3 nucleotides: TGTGCCAGCAGGCGGTCCAGCCAGCCCCAGCATCTT.

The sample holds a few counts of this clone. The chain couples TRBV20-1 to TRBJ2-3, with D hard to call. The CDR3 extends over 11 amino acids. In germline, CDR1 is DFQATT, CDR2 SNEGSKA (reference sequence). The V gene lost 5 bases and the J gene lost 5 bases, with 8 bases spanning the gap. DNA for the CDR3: TGCAGTGCTCAGGAAGGAGATACGCAGTATTTT. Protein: CSAQEGDTQYF.

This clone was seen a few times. The CDR3 nucleotides are TGTGCCAGCAGTGAATTGGGCGGGGGACGATACGAGCAGTACTTC. This encodes CASSELGGGRYEQYF. The V and J genes are TRBV6-1 and TRBJ2-7, with TRBD2 identical over 7 bases. Unmatched junction bases numbered 8, after V lost 2 bases and J lost 4 bases. Germline CDR1 and CDR2: MNHNS and SASEGT. This CDR3 is built from 15 residues.

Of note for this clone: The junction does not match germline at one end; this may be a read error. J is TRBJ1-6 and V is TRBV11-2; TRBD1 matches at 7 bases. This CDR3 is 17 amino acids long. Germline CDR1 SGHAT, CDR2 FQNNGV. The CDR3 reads CASSLVGEGQPGSPLHF. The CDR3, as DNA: TGTGCCAGCAGCTTAGTAGGGGAGGGACAGCCAGGCTCACCCCTCCATTTT.

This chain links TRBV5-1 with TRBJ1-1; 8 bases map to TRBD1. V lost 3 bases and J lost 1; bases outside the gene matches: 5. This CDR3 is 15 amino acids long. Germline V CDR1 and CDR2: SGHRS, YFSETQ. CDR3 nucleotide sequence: TGCGCCAGCAGCTGGGGGACAGGTCGGAACACTGAAGCTTTCTTT. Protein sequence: CASSWGTGRNTEAFF.

CDR3 amino acids: CASSLGGRPHEQYF. Here the CDR3 DNA reads TGTGCCAGCAGTTTAGGCGGGAGGCCCCACGAGCAGTACTTC. The chain combines TRBV28 with TRBJ2-7, with 8 bases matching TRBD2. Germline assignment: CDR1 MDHEN and CDR2 SYDVKM. Germline trimming cut 2 bases from V and 5 bases from J; bases unmatched to any gene: 5. The CDR3 length is 14 residues. Full variable domain (outside the CDR3, taken from reference TRBV28 and TRBJ2-7): DVKVTQSSRYLVKRTGEKVFLECVQDMDHENMFWYRQDPGLGLRLIYFSYDVKMKEKGDIPEGYSVSREKKERFSLILESASTNQTSMYLCASSLGGRPHEQYFGPGTRLTVT.

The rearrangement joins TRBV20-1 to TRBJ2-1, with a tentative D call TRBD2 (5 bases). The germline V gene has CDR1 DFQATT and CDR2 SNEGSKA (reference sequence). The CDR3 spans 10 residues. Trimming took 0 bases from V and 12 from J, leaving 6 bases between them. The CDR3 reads CSARDGRQFF. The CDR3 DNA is TGCAGTGCTAGAGATGGGAGGCAGTTCTTC.

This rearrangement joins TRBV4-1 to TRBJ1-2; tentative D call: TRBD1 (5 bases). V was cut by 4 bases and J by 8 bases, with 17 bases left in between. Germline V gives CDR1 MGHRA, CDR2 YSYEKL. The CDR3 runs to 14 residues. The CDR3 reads CASSPEGRLGGYTF. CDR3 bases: TGCGCCAGCAGCCCAGAGGGACGGCTAGGCGGCTACACCTTC.

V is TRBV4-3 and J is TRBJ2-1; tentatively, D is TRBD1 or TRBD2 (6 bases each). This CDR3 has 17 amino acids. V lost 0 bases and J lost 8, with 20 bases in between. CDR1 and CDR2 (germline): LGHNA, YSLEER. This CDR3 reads CASSQEGGPLAKYEQFF. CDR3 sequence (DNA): TGCGCCAGCAGCCAAGAAGGGGGGCCCCTAGCGAAGTATGAGCAGTTCTTC.